The clone carrying this TCR beta chain has ten or more counts. Its antigen is currently unknown. With a J-beta primer mix and a sample-barcoded 5' primer, a second PCR ran about 6 to 11 cycles. At least 2.5 million CDR3-containing paired-end reads were obtained per sample. One entry per CDR3 protein, called by TCRdb with MiXCR from the 5' RACE reads. The sample lists around 870,000 distinct CDR3 sequences, 29% occurring once. Isolated per sample were at least 6 million PBMCs. These data belong to a study of blood T cells in healthy people across ages. The CDR3 loop spans 12 amino acids. The V end was cut by 4 bases, the J end by 5 bases, with 5 bases between. From germline, CDR1 is KGHDR and CDR2 SFDVKD. Study-level results: Naive T cell percentage showed a strong correlation with TCR beta diversity. Estimates drawn from one million T cells were deemed to understate diversity.

The chain is built from TRBV24-1 and TRBJ2-1; D gene uncertain. What was sequenced was blood. The TCR was taken from a woman older than 75 in good health. The CDR3 protein is CATSERNNEQFF. The CDR3 nucleotides read TGTGCCACCAGTGAGCGGAACAATGAGCAGTTCTTC.